This entry describes one T cell receptor (beta chain). The data were taken from a study of OX40 agonist ivuxolimab in advanced cancers. CDR1 is ENHRY and CDR2 is SYGVKD in the germline V gene. V lost 0 bases and J 3 bases, leaving 9 bases between the germline ends. This CDR3 has 14 residues. Here immunoSEQ multiplex PCR was the method, and the copy in TCRdb shows in-frame clones only, minus some. The sample comprises 31,000 or so clones, roughly 84% of which are singletons, and roughly 21% rests with the top ten. The source of this sequence is an adult with an advanced solid tumor such as melanoma, head and neck, liver or kidney cancer. The specimen comprised CD4+ or CD8+ T cells sorted from blood, sampled in a trial of the OX40 agonist ivuxolimab. The chain recombines TRBV10-3 with TRBJ2-7; D might be TRBD2 (5 bases). CDR3 DNA sequence: TGTGCCATCAGTGAGTCTGCGGGTAGCTACGAGCAGTACTTC. Translating it yields CAISESAGSYEQYF.